A single sample is the source of the 20 T cell receptor beta chains below, sequenced in a study of vaccination effects on CD4 cells after COVID-19. Their antigens remain unidentified. Antigen-specific CD4+ T cells expanded by the ViraFEST assay with viral peptide pools were then sequenced. Following a roughly 9-day culture, CD4+ T cells were purified. Testing of the vaccine recipients showed negative nucleocapsid antibodies and no prior SARS-CoV-2 infection. Assay: immunoSEQ multiplex PCR; the TCRdb copy retains only in-frame clones and omits some. Of 65,000 to 85,000 clones detected, under 90% appear once; the ten largest clones hold roughly an eighth. Sequencing was performed on CD4+ T cells from PBMCs cultured with SARS-CoV-2 spike peptides, taken before COVID-19 vaccination. The receptors come from a human donor who received a COVID-19 vaccine.

The CDR3 sequence is CASSRHAGTSGGLRSTGELFF. The CDR3 DNA sequence: TGTGCCAGCAGTCGCCACGCCGGGACTAGCGGGGGGTTACGGAGCACCGGGGAGCTGTTTTTT. The rearrangement joins TRBV6-2 or TRBV6-3 to TRBJ2-2; 15 bases map to TRBD2. Unmatched junction bases numbered 17, after V lost 5 bases and J lost 4 bases. This CDR3 region has 21 residues. Germline CDR1 reads MNHEY; CDR2 reads SVGEGT.

This chain joins TRBV21-1 and TRBJ1-2; the DNA was not compared with TRBD1, the D call given in the table. TRBV21-1 is a pseudogene segment. The CDR3 has 16 amino acids. CDR3 bases: TGTGCCAGCAGCAGACGGGACAGGGGTGAATTCTATGGCTACACCTTC. This translates into CASSRRDRGEFYGYTF.

J is TRBJ2-2 and V is TRBV19, with 7 nucleotides matching TRBD2. The trim removed 5 bases at V and 3 bases at J, leaving 3 bases unmatched. The CDR3 has 14 amino acids. Germline lookup yields CDR1 LNHDA and CDR2 SQIVND (reference sequence). In DNA form, the CDR3 reads TGTGCCAGTAGTCGGGACTATTACACCGGGGAGCTGTTTTTT. As protein: CASSRDYYTGELFF.

The rearrangement links TRBV6-5 to TRBJ2-3, with a weak D call TRBD1 (6 bases). The CDR3 contains 13 residues. Germline V gene sequence: CDR1 MNHEY, CDR2 SVGAGI. The CDR3 loop is CASWGRPKNTQYF. In DNA, the CDR3 is TGTGCGAGCTGGGGGCGGCCCAAGAATACGCAGTATTTT.

The chain has TRBV7-7 and TRBJ2-3, with TRBD1 as a possible D gene (6 bases). In germline, CDR1 is SSHAT, CDR2 FNYEAQ (reference sequence). The ends were cut back, 5 bases at V and 2 bases at J, with 14 bases in the middle. The length of the CDR3 is 15 residues. CDR3 sequence: CASSQTGQNTDTQYF. In nucleotides, the CDR3 is TGTGCCAGCAGCCAAACCGGACAGAACACAGATACGCAGTATTTT. The whole variable domain, remainder taken from reference TRBV7-7 and TRBJ2-3, is GAGVSQSPRYKVTKRGQDVTLRCDPISSHATLYWYQQALGQGPEFLTYFNYEAQPDKSGLPSDRFSAERPEGSISTLTIQRTEQRDSAMYRCASSQTGQNTDTQYFGPGTRLTVL.

The chain links TRBV12-3 or TRBV12-4 to TRBJ1-1; D unclear. CDR3 length equals 12 residues. V was cut by 5 bases and J by 1 base, with 5 bases left in between. The CDR3 DNA is TGTGCCAGCAGTCGAGGGAACACTGAAGCTTTCTTT. Its translation is CASSRGNTEAFF.

This chain joins TRBV5-1 and TRBJ2-6; a weak D match, TRBD1 (6 bases). Trimming stripped 4 bases from V and 2 bases from J, with 16 bases between. The germline CDR1 and CDR2 sequences are SGHRS and YFSETQ. This CDR3 is built from 17 residues. The CDR3 DNA reads TGCGCCAGCAGCCCAACACAGGGTTGGGCTGGGGCCAACGTCCTGACTTTC. As protein: CASSPTQGWAGANVLTF.

This chain joins TRBV27 and TRBJ2-1, with 12 bases fitting TRBD2. The CDR3 is 17 amino acids. Trimming at V came to 3 bases and at J to 8 bases, leaving 11 bases not matched to a gene. Germline V gives CDR1 MNHEY, CDR2 SMNVEV (reference sequence). The CDR3 sequence: CASSLKGASGGAHEQFF. CDR3 DNA sequence: TGTGCCAGCAGTTTGAAGGGTGCTAGCGGGGGGGCCCATGAGCAGTTCTTC.

The chain has TRBV19 and TRBJ2-2, with TRBD1 identical over 7 bases. The V gene end was trimmed by 6 bases and the J gene end by 2 bases; junction bases not matched to a gene: 9. Germline lookup yields CDR1 LNHDA and CDR2 SQIVND (reference sequence). The CDR3 length is 16 residues. CDR3 residues: CASRQDRATNTGELFF. Here the CDR3 DNA reads TGTGCCAGTAGACAAGACAGGGCTACAAACACCGGGGAGCTGTTTTTT.

This clone was seen only a few times. V is TRBV6-1 and J is TRBJ1-6; perhaps TRBD1 as D (6 bases). Germline V gene sequence: CDR1 MNHNS, CDR2 SASEGT. The CDR3 has 15 residues. The V end lost 6 bases, the J end lost 8 bases, and 17 bases lay between the germline ends. CDR3 in DNA: TGTGCCAGCAGCGATCAGGGGACCGAGGATTCACCCCTCCACTTT. Its protein is CASSDQGTEDSPLHF.

Points on this clone: This sample includes further DNA sequences coding for the same CDR3. The chain has TRBV5-1 and TRBJ2-2; TRBD2 matches at 7 bases. CDR3 length: 15 residues. The germline CDR1 and CDR2 sequences are SGHRS and YFSETQ. With V trimmed by 2 bases and J by 1 base, 2 bases remained unmatched. The CDR3 sequence is CASSLAGQNTGELFF. The CDR3 DNA reads as TGCGCCAGCAGCTTAGCGGGGCAGAACACCGGGGAGCTGTTTTTT.

The rearrangement uses TRBV12-3 or TRBV12-4 and TRBJ1-1, with D hard to call. Trimming took 6 bases from V and 8 from J, leaving 10 bases between them. This CDR3 is built from 11 residues. Here the CDR3 DNA reads TGTGCCAGCAGCCGAACTAAGGAAGCTTTCTTT. Its translation: CASSRTKEAFF.

V usage is TRBV6-6 and J usage is TRBJ2-1; D remains unclear. Germline V gene sequence: CDR1 MNHNY, CDR2 SVGAGI (reference sequence). The CDR3 is made up of 15 amino acids. V was cut by 2 bases and J by 4 bases, with 12 bases left in between. The CDR3, as DNA: TGTGCCAGCAGTTACGAGTCAGAACCATACAATGAGCAGTTCTTC. It translates to CASSYESEPYNEQFF.

This CDR3 reads CASSQAAWGGGGNTIYF. The CDR3 DNA reads as TGTGCCAGCAGCCAAGCTGCATGGGGGGGAGGTGGAAACACCATATATTTT. The genes are TRBV3-1 (or the pseudogene TRBV3-2) and TRBJ1-3; a possible D gene is TRBD1 (5 bases). Trimming pared 1 base from V and 3 bases from J, leaving 16 bases between. The CDR3 totals 17 residues. CDR1 LGHDT and CDR2 YNNKEL come from the germline V gene (reference sequence).

V and J are TRBV7-2 and TRBJ2-5, with 8 bases fitting TRBD1. The J segment lost 0 bases and the V segment lost 1 base, leaving 7 bases of the junction unmatched. This CDR3 region has 17 residues. Germline V gene data show CDR1 as SGHTA and CDR2 as FQGNSA. The CDR3 here is CASSLVGTGGNQETQYF. The CDR3 DNA reads TGTGCCAGCAGCTTAGTTGGTACAGGGGGTAACCAAGAGACCCAGTACTTC.

This chain joins TRBV10-2 and TRBJ1-6, with 8 nucleotides matching TRBD1. Per germline, CDR1 WSHSY and CDR2 SAAADI. With 4 bases clipped from V and 7 bases from J, the junction kept 3 bases outside the gene matches. This CDR3 has 14 residues. The CDR3 region is CASSGQGKNSPLHF. CDR3 nucleotides: TGCGCCAGCAGTGGACAGGGGAAAAATTCACCCCTCCACTTT.

CDR3 region: CASSLTGSNSGNTIYF. CDR3 nucleotide sequence: TGTGCCAGCTCTCTTACAGGAAGTAACTCTGGAAACACCATATATTTT. The chain employs TRBV6-6 and TRBJ1-3; a possible D gene is TRBD1 (5 bases). The germline V gene encodes CDR1 MNHNY and CDR2 SVGAGI (reference sequence). CDR3 length: 16 residues. With 8 bases removed from V and 0 bases from J, the gap between germline ends came to 17 bases.

The chain is built from TRBV6-4 and TRBJ2-1; TRBD1 matches at 7 bases. The CDR3 totals 15 residues. Trimming cost V 4 bases and J 4 bases; bases outside gene matches: 7. Germline CDR1 MRHNA, CDR2 SNTAGT. As DNA, the CDR3 is TGTGCCAGCAGTGTGGAAGGGGGCGCATACAATGAGCAGTTCTTC. Its protein is CASSVEGGAYNEQFF.

The chain joins TRBV27 to TRBJ1-2, with D possibly TRBD1 on 6 matching bases. Germline V gene lookup returns CDR1 MNHEY and CDR2 SMNVEV (reference sequence). The CDR3 has 14 amino acids. Deletions cut 2 bases from V and 6 bases from J, with 13 bases between. The CDR3 bases are TGTGCCAGCAGTTTACACGCACAGGGTAATGGCTACACCTTC. Its translation is CASSLHAQGNGYTF.

The V gene is TRBV27, the J gene TRBJ1-6; 7 bases are shared with TRBD1. V was pared by 10 bases and J by 8 bases, with 5 bases of the junction left unmatched. The CDR3 is made up of 12 amino acids. Germline V CDR1 and CDR2: MNHEY, SMNVEV (reference sequence). The CDR3 nucleotides read TGTGCCACCTCGACAGGGCATTCACCCCTCCACTTT. Protein: CATSTGHSPLHF.